This TCR beta chain was found in a study of post-analysis software for immune sequencing data. Incorporated into the TCR beta cDNA libraries were unique molecular identifiers, which served to reduce PCR and sequencing biases. The yield from about 1 to 10 million T cells was roughly 500,000 cDNA molecules in total. One entry per CDR3 protein results from TCRdb running MiXCR on the PCR reads. The table records about 820,000 distinct CDR3 sequences, roughly 50% of them present only once. This clonotype has just a few counts. The antigen is unknown. The CDR3 is 13 residues long. Trimming took 1 base from V and 6 from J, leaving 9 bases between them. Germline values: CDR1 SGHDN, CDR2 FVKESK. Study conclusions and caveats: Four or five TRBV segments (TRBV5-6, TRBV5-1 and TRBV20-1 among them) occurred more frequently in patients than in controls. Controls had significantly higher normalized Chao1 diversity than multiple sclerosis patients. F measure grouped same-batch samples tightly together.

This receptor was taken from a girl under 18 with multiple sclerosis. Sequencing was performed on blood. This chain links TRBV14 with TRBJ1-2; D gene unclear. The CDR3 coding sequence is TGTGCCAGCAGCCAAGCGAGGGCAGATGGCTACACCTTC. Its protein product is CASSQARADGYTF.